Listed here are 32 T cell receptor beta chains from one sample, sequenced in a study of cytomegalovirus exposure and HLA in healthy donors. Vbeta (60) and Jbeta (13) primers were used in the PCR. Data came from immunoSEQ multiplex PCR; TCRdb stores just in-frame clones and leaves some out. The sample includes about 130,000 clones, over 70% of them seen just once. The specimen was PBMCs. The receptors come from a man aged 25 to 40 in good health and CMV-seronegative.

J is TRBJ1-5 and V is TRBV7-8, with D perhaps matching TRBD1 (6 bases). The CDR3 is 15 amino acids. V was pared by 3 bases and J by 7 bases, with 16 bases between. Germline V CDR1 and CDR2: SGHVS, FQNEAQ. The CDR3 spells CASSFSGGPGQPQHF. CDR3 bases: TGTGCCAGCAGCTTTAGCGGGGGCCCGGGGCAGCCCCAGCATTTT. Variable domain in full (rest from reference TRBV7-8 and TRBJ1-5): GAGVSQSPRYKVAKRGQDVALRCDPISGHVSLFWYQQALGQGPEFLTYFQNEAQLDKSGLPSDRFFAERPEGSVSTLKIQRTQQEDSAVYLCASSFSGGPGQPQHFGDGTRLSIL.

The rearrangement uses TRBV28 and TRBJ2-3, with 10 bases that match TRBD2. The CDR3 is made up of 16 amino acids. V shed 4 bases and J 6 bases; nucleotides not matched to a gene: 10. Germline V CDR1 and CDR2: MDHEN, SYDVKM. The CDR3 protein is CASSSSWGSGRDTQYF. The CDR3 nucleotides read TGTGCCAGCAGTTCCTCCTGGGGTAGCGGGAGGGATACGCAGTATTTT.

The chain carries TRBV6-1 and TRBJ1-1; D perhaps matches TRBD1 (5 bases). The V gene's germline CDR1 is MNHNS and CDR2 SASEGT. V was cut by 5 bases and J by 1 base, with 8 bases left in between. This CDR3 spans 13 amino acids. CDR3 in amino acids: CASSLDRNTEAFF. The CDR3 nucleotides are TGTGCCAGCAGTCTAGACAGGAACACTGAAGCTTTCTTT.

J is TRBJ2-1 and V is TRBV5-1, with 13 bases that match TRBD2. Germline CDR1 is SGHRS and CDR2 is YFSETQ. V dropped 4 bases and J dropped 9; count of bases not matched to a gene: 7. The CDR3 is made up of 15 amino acids. CDR3 bases: TGCGCCAGCAGCCCGGGGGGGACTAGCGGGATTGAGCAGTTCTTC. It encodes CASSPGGTSGIEQFF.

This clone has a single count. This chain uses TRBV29-1 with TRBJ1-1, with 8 bases aligning to TRBD1. The CDR3 is made up of 15 amino acids. The V gene end was trimmed by 7 bases and the J gene end by 5 bases; junction bases not matched to a gene: 15. CDR1 and CDR2 from the germline V gene are SQVTM and ANQGSEA. This CDR3 reads CSATERTGFWTEAFF. The CDR3 region has the DNA TGCAGCGCTACGGAGCGGACAGGGTTTTGGACTGAAGCTTTCTTT.

This chain links TRBV18 with TRBJ1-1; D is possibly TRBD1 (6 bases). The CDR3 consists of 14 residues. Germline CDR1 is KGHSH and CDR2 is LQKENI. Trimming took off 0 bases at V and 7 bases at J, with 12 bases between the two ends. The CDR3 sequence is CASSPPGQAIEAFF. Written as DNA, the CDR3 is TGTGCCAGCTCACCACCGGGACAAGCGATTGAAGCTTTCTTT.

The chain is built from TRBV7-9 and TRBJ2-5; no clear D. In germline, CDR1 is SEHNR, CDR2 FQNEAQ (reference sequence). The CDR3 length is 11 residues. Trimming took off 3 bases at V and 5 bases at J, with 4 bases between the two ends. CDR3 protein: CASSFGETQYF. DNA for the CDR3: TGTGCCAGCAGCTTCGGGGAGACCCAGTACTTC.

This clone was observed a single time. V is TRBV18 and J is TRBJ2-7, with D unclear. This CDR3 is 14 amino acids long. Germline CDR1 is KGHSH and CDR2 is LQKENI. Trimming removed 3 bases from V and 2 bases from J, with 11 bases in between. CDR3 DNA: TGTGCCAGCTCACCGGTGCAGGCTACCTACGAGCAGTACTTC. The encoded protein is CASSPVQATYEQYF. The complete variable domain, with remaining parts taken from reference TRBV18 and TRBJ2-7, reads NAGVMQNPRHLVRRRGQEARLRCSPMKGHSHVYWYRQLPEEGLKFMVYLQKENIIDESGMPKERFSAEFPKEGPSILRIQQVVRGDSAAYFCASSPVQATYEQYFGPGTRLTVT.

The chain couples TRBV15 to TRBJ1-2, with TRBD1 matching 9 bases. This CDR3 comprises 15 residues. J was trimmed by 5 bases and V by 2 bases; bases with no gene match: 6. CDR1 is LNHNV, CDR2 YYDKDF, per germline (reference sequence). CDR3 residues: CATSRTRTGAYGYTF. In nucleotides, the CDR3 is TGTGCCACCAGCAGAACAAGGACAGGGGCATATGGCTACACCTTC.

V is TRBV28 and J is TRBJ1-2; 8 nucleotides agree with TRBD1. Germline CDR1 MDHEN, CDR2 SYDVKM. The CDR3 sequence is 16 residues long. The V segment lost 2 bases and the J segment 4 bases; nucleotides outside the gene matches: 9. CDR3 protein: CASSLDQGAGPYGYTF. The CDR3 DNA reads as TGTGCCAGCAGTTTAGACCAGGGGGCGGGTCCCTATGGCTACACCTTC.

This clone occurred a few times. V is TRBV5-4 and J is TRBJ1-1; 7 bases align to TRBD1. The length of the CDR3 is 14 residues. Germline V gene sequence: CDR1 SGHNT, CDR2 YYREEE (reference sequence). V was clipped by 4 bases and J by 1 base; unmatched bases: 4. Here the CDR3 reads CASSTGQTNTEAFF. The CDR3 DNA follows: TGTGCCAGCAGCACGGGACAGACGAACACTGAAGCTTTCTTT.

The chain carries TRBV27 and TRBJ1-5; D not certain. V lost 6 bases to trimming and J lost 0 bases, with 6 bases between them. CDR1 and CDR2 from the germline V gene are MNHEY and SMNVEV (reference sequence). CDR3 size: 13 residues. The CDR3 DNA reads TGTGCCAGCAGGACAAATAGCAATCAGCCCCAGCATTTT. This sequence encodes CASRTNSNQPQHF.

The V call is TRBV5-4, the J call TRBJ1-2; possibly TRBD1 for D (5 bases). Trimming removed 0 bases from V and 3 bases from J, with 9 bases in between. The CDR3 contains 14 residues. Germline CDR1 reads SGHNT; CDR2 reads YYREEE (reference sequence). For the CDR3, the DNA is TGTGCCAGCAGCTTGGGGGGCAGGGACTATGGCTACACCTTC. Encoded protein: CASSLGGRDYGYTF.

The chain carries TRBV6-1 and TRBJ2-3; D is undetermined. Germline V lookup: CDR1 MNHNS, CDR2 SASEGT. Trimming stripped 4 bases from V and 8 bases from J, with 10 bases between. CDR3 length equals 12 residues. DNA of the CDR3: TGTGCCAGCAGTGGGCAGGTGGTTACGCAGTATTTT. This encodes CASSGQVVTQYF.

V is TRBV10-3 and J is TRBJ1-1; D unresolved. Per the germline V gene, CDR1 is ENHRY and CDR2 is SYGVKD. The CDR3 totals 12 residues. Trimming removed 0 bases from V and 7 bases from J, with 6 bases in between. The CDR3 DNA reads as TGTGCCATCAGTGAGTCAGGCGGTGAAGCTTTCTTT. Translation: CAISESGGEAFF.

A word on this clone: Other DNA sequences in the same sample also yield this CDR3. The chain combines TRBV9 with TRBJ1-1, with TRBD1 identical over 8 bases. V was pared by 2 bases and J by 4 bases, with 1 base of the junction left unmatched. Per the germline V gene, CDR1 is SGDLS and CDR2 is YYNGEE. This CDR3 has 13 amino acids. The CDR3 loop reads CASSVTGATEAFF. CDR3 coding DNA: TGTGCCAGCAGCGTGACAGGGGCCACTGAAGCTTTCTTT.

V and J are TRBV7-2 and TRBJ2-3; 10 nucleotides match TRBD2. Per the germline V gene, CDR1 is SGHTA and CDR2 is FQGNSA. V lost 1 base and J lost 13; bases outside the gene matches: 11. The CDR3 is 15 residues long. DNA of the CDR3: TGTGCCAGCAGCTTAGGGATCAGAGCGGGAGGGGGGGAGTATTTT. It encodes CASSLGIRAGGGEYF.

The chain has TRBV19 and TRBJ2-1; weak D call: TRBD1 (5 bases). V lost 3 bases and J 12 bases, leaving 15 bases between the germline ends. This CDR3 is 13 amino acids long. Looked up from germline, CDR1 is LNHDA and CDR2 is SQIVND (reference sequence). This CDR3 is CASSIDSRTGQFF. The CDR3 nucleotides are TGTGCCAGTAGTATTGACAGCCGGACGGGGCAGTTCTTC.

The chain combines TRBV9 with TRBJ2-2, with 12 bases that match TRBD2. Germline CDR1 SGDLS, CDR2 YYNGEE. V lost 2 bases, J lost 7 bases, and 6 bases stayed unmatched. The CDR3 runs to 16 residues. CDR3 nucleotides: TGTGCCAGCAGCGTGACTAGCGGGAGTACTAGCGGGGAGCTGTTTTTT. The encoded protein is CASSVTSGSTSGELFF.

The V call is TRBV7-9, the J call TRBJ1-2, with D tentatively TRBD1 (6 bases). The CDR3 has 16 residues. Germline loops: CDR1 SEHNR, CDR2 FQNEAQ (reference sequence). Trimming stripped 0 bases from V and 6 bases from J, with 17 bases between. This chain's CDR3 is CASSLAPGLGQDGYTF. The DNA for the CDR3 is TGTGCCAGCAGCTTAGCGCCGGGTCTGGGACAAGATGGCTACACCTTC.

This clone showed up just a few times. The chain combines TRBV6-5 with TRBJ1-2, with D possibly being TRBD1 (5 bases). This CDR3 has 13 residues. The germline V gene has CDR1 MNHEY and CDR2 SVGAGI. V gave up 7 bases and J gave up 7 bases, with 16 bases separating them. The DNA for the CDR3 is TGTGCCAGCACCCCTGACAGTTACGGTGGCTACACCTTC. This translates into CASTPDSYGGYTF.

CDR3 nucleotides: TGTGCCAGTAGGACTACAGGGAATCGACAGCCCCAGCATTTT. Translating it yields CASRTTGNRQPQHF. The J gene is TRBJ1-5, the V gene TRBV19, with D perhaps matching TRBD1 (6 bases). Trimming cost V 6 bases and J 7 bases, with 16 bases left between them. The germline V gene encodes CDR1 LNHDA and CDR2 SQIVND (reference sequence). The CDR3 is made up of 14 amino acids.

This clone was found once. The CDR3 reads CASSPEGTSGYF. DNA for the CDR3: TGTGCCAGCTCACCAGAGGGGACTAGCGGGTATTTT. The chain employs TRBV18 and TRBJ2-3, with TRBD2 matching over 11 bases. This CDR3 has 12 amino acids. J gave up 14 bases and V 2 bases, and 3 bases lay outside the gene matches. The germline gives CDR1 KGHSH, CDR2 LQKENI. Full variable domain (remainder filled in from reference TRBV18 and TRBJ2-3): NAGVMQNPRHLVRRRGQEARLRCSPMKGHSHVYWYRQLPEEGLKFMVYLQKENIIDESGMPKERFSAEFPKEGPSILRIQQVVRGDSAAYFCASSPEGTSGYFGPGTRLTVL.

In this sample, this clone turned up a few times. The rearrangement links TRBV4-1 to TRBJ1-4; 9 nucleotides match TRBD1. V shed 5 bases and J 8 bases; nucleotides not matched to a gene: 9. The CDR3 contains 15 residues. Germline CDR1 MGHRA, CDR2 YSYEKL. The CDR3, as DNA: TGCGCCAGCAGCTGGGGACAGGGATCAGGGGAAAAACTGTTTTTT. Protein product: CASSWGQGSGEKLFF.

Concerning this clone: Other DNA sequences within the sample encode an identical CDR3. The chain links TRBV18 to TRBJ2-2; D is ambiguous. V was shortened by 2 bases and J by 1 base, with 5 bases between the two germline ends. Germline V gives CDR1 KGHSH, CDR2 LQKENI. The CDR3 contains 14 residues. CDR3 protein: CASSPGLNTGELFF. The CDR3 bases are TGTGCCAGCTCACCAGGGCTGAACACCGGGGAGCTGTTTTTT.

J is TRBJ1-2 and V is TRBV29-1, with 7 nucleotides matching TRBD1. Germline V gives CDR1 SQVTM, CDR2 ANQGSEA. The trim removed 5 bases at V and 6 bases at J, leaving 6 bases unmatched. This CDR3 contains 12 residues. The CDR3 protein is CSVPDRADGYTF. In nucleotides, the CDR3 is TGCAGCGTTCCCGACAGGGCCGATGGCTACACCTTC.

This clone was recorded once. This CDR3 fails to terminate in the conserved phenylalanine or tryptophan, so it likely reflects a read error. The V and J genes are TRBV7-2 and TRBJ2-7; 9 bases map to TRBD1. V shed 5 bases and J 2 bases; nucleotides not matched to a gene: 4. CDR3 length equals 14 residues. Germline V CDR1 and CDR2: SGHTA, FQGNSA. CDR3 coding DNA: TGTGCCAGCAGCACCGACAGGGGGACCTACGAGCAGTACCTC. This encodes CASSTDRGTYEQYL.

This clone was detected only once. This sequence joins TRBV2 and TRBJ2-7; 10 nucleotides align to TRBD1. With 1 base clipped from V and 2 bases from J, the junction kept 2 bases outside the gene matches. The germline V gene has CDR1 SNHLY and CDR2 FYNNEI. This CDR3 contains 15 residues. CDR3: CASSEEGTGAYEQYF. Here the CDR3 DNA reads TGTGCCAGCAGTGAAGAGGGGACAGGGGCCTACGAGCAGTACTTC.

CDR3 sequence reads: CATDIRNTEAFF. CDR3 DNA sequence: TGTGCCACGGACATTCGGAACACTGAAGCTTTCTTT. V gene TRBV14 combines with J gene TRBJ1-1, with D possibly matching TRBD1 (5 bases). CDR1 is SGHDN and CDR2 is FVKESK in the germline V gene. CDR3 length equals 12 residues. V lost 10 bases and J 1 base, leaving 10 bases between the germline ends.

The rearrangement links TRBV28 to TRBJ2-7; D possibly corresponds to TRBD2 (5 bases). The CDR3 totals 15 residues. Between the trimmed V and J ends, which lost 2 bases and 0 bases, there was a span of 11 bases. Germline CDR1 MDHEN, CDR2 SYDVKM. CDR3 amino acids: CASSLLLDFSYEQYF. The DNA of the CDR3 is TGTGCCAGCAGTTTACTTTTGGACTTCTCCTACGAGCAGTACTTC.

CDR3 protein: CASKLAGEYSEQYF. The CDR3 coding sequence is TGTGCCAGCAAACTAGCGGGAGAATACTCCGAGCAGTACTTC. J is TRBJ2-5 and V is TRBV28; 11 bases align to TRBD2. The J call may be mistaken, given a closer DNA end match to TRBJ2-7. CDR1 is MDHEN and CDR2 is SYDVKM in the germline V gene. The CDR3 sequence is 14 residues long.

The V gene is TRBV5-6, the J gene TRBJ2-5, with 8 nucleotides matching TRBD1. Germline values: CDR1 SGHDT, CDR2 YYEEEE. The CDR3 sequence is 14 residues long. V shed 2 bases and J 2 bases; nucleotides not matched to a gene: 2. CDR3 residues: CASSLTGGQETQYF. The CDR3 bases are TGTGCCAGCAGCTTAACAGGGGGGCAAGAGACCCAGTACTTC.